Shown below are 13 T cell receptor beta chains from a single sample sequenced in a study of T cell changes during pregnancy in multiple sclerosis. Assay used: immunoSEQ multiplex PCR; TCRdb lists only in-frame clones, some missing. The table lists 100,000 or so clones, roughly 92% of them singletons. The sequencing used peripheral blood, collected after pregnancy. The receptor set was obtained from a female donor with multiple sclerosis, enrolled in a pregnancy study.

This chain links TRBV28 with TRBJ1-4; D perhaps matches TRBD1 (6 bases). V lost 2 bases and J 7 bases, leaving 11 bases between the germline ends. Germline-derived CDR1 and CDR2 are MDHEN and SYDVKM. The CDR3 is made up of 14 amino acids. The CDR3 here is CASSLARGREKLFF. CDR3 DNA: TGTGCCAGCAGTTTAGCCAGGGGTCGTGAAAAACTGTTTTTT.

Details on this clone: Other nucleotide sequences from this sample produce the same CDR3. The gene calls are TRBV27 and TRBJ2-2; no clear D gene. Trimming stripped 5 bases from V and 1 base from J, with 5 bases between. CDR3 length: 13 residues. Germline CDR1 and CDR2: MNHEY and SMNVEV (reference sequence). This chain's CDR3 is CASSPQNTGELFF. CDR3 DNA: TGTGCCAGCAGTCCACAGAACACCGGGGAGCTGTTTTTT.

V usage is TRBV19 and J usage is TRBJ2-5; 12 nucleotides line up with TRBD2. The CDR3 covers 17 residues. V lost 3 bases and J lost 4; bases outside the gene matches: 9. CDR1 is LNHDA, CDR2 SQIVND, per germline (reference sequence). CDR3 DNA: TGTGCCAGTAGTATGACTAGCGGGAGTGGGGTAAGAGAGACCCAGTACTTC. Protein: CASSMTSGSGVRETQYF.

The CDR3 here is CASSGGPEQFF. The CDR3 DNA is TGTGCCAGCAGTGGCGGTCCTGAGCAGTTCTTC. The gene calls are TRBV25-1 and TRBJ2-1; no definite D call. CDR1 is MGHDK and CDR2 is SYGVNS in the germline V gene. The V end was cut by 4 bases, the J end by 9 bases, with 7 bases between. CDR3 length: 11 residues.

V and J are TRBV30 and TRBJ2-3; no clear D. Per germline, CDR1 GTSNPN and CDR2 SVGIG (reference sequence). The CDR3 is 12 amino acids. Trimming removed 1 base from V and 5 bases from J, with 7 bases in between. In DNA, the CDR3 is TGTGCCTGGAGTGCTAGTCGAGATACGCAGTATTTT. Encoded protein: CAWSASRDTQYF.

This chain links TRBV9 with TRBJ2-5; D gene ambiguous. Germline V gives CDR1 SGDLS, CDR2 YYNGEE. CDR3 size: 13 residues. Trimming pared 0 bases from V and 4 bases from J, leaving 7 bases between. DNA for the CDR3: TGTGCCAGCAGCGTAGGGCGAGGAGAGACCCAGTACTTC. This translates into CASSVGRGETQYF. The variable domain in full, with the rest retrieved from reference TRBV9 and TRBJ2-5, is DSGVTQTPKHLITATGQRVTLRCSPRSGDLSVYWYQQSLDQGLQFLIQYYNGEERAKGNILERFSAQQFPDLHSELNLSSLELGDSALYFCASSVGRGETQYFGPGTRLLVL.

In DNA form, the CDR3 reads TGTGCCACCAGCCAAGGACAGGGCGTTGATACGCAGTATTTT. This encodes CATSQGQGVDTQYF. The chain recombines TRBV15 with TRBJ2-3, with 8 bases that match TRBD1. The CDR3 runs to 14 residues. Losses at the gene ends were 5 bases for V and 6 bases for J; bases not matched to a gene: 7. Germline CDR1 reads LNHNV; CDR2 reads YYDKDF (reference sequence).

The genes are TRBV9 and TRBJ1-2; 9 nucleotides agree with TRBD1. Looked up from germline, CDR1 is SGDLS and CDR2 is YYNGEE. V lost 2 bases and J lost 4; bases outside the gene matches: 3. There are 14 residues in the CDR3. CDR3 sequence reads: CASSVDRGSYGYTF. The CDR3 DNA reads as TGTGCCAGCAGCGTGGACAGGGGCAGCTATGGCTACACCTTC.

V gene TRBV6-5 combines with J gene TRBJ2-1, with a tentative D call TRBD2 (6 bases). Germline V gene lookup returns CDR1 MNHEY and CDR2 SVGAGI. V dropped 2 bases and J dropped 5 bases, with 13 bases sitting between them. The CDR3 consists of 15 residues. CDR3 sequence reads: CASSYGTSFNNEQFF. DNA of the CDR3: TGTGCCAGCAGTTACGGAACTAGCTTCAACAATGAGCAGTTCTTC.

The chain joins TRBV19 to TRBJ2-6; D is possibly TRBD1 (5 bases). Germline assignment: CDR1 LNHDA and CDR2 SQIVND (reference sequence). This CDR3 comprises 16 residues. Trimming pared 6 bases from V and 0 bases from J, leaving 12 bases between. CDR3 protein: CASRQGWSSGANVLTF. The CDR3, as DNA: TGTGCCAGTAGGCAGGGCTGGAGCTCTGGGGCCAACGTCCTGACTTTC.

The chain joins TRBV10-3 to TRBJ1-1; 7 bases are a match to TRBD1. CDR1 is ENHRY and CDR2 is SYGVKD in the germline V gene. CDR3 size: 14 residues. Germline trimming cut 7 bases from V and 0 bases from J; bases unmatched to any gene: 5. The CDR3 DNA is TGTGCCATCAACCCGACAGGGTTGAACACTGAAGCTTTCTTT. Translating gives CAINPTGLNTEAFF.

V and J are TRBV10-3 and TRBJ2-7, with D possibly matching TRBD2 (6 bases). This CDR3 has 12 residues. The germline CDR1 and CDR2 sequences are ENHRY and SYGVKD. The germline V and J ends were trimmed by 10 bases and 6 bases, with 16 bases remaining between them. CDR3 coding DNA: TGTGCCACCTCGGGCTTCGGGGGCGAGCAGTACTTC. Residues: CATSGFGGEQYF.

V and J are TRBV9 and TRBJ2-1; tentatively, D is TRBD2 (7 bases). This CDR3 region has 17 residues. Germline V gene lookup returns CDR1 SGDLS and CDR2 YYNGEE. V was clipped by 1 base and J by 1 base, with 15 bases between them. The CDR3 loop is CASSVPKGGGSYNEQFF. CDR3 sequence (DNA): TGTGCCAGCAGCGTACCAAAAGGGGGGGGATCCTACAATGAGCAGTTCTTC.